This TCR beta chain is from a study of T cells in Graves' hyperthyroidism and ophthalmopathy. Study-level points and caveats: Model-based prediction identified ophthalmopathy a median 6.5 months prior to its onset.

V lost 7 bases, J lost 6 bases, and 16 bases lay in between. The CDR3 loop spans 13 amino acids. The V gene's germline CDR1 is SNHLY and CDR2 FYNNEI. This clonotype was counted between two and nine times. Its specificity is not known. A much larger clone sits a single nucleotide away, making a read error possible. From RNA transcripts, TCR beta CDR3 regions were amplified. The HTBI primer set served for first-round RT-PCR of the TCR CDR3. Each CDR3 protein is one row after TCRdb ran MiXCR on the multiplex PCR reads. The sample includes 700,000 to 850,000 distinct CDR3 sequences, around a third of them seen just once. Out of over 9 ml of fresh peripheral blood came the PBMCs.

The sample consisted of blood. The chain links TRBV2 to TRBJ2-7; possibly TRBD2 for D (6 bases). This clonotype was sampled from a woman aged 35 to 49 with Graves' hyperthyroidism. The CDR3: CASTRDGGGEQYF. The CDR3 coding sequence is TGTGCCAGCACTCGCGACGGGGGAGGCGAGCAGTACTTC.